The TCR beta chain described here comes from a study of PD-L1 blockade in urothelial cancer (dated by TCRdb to about 2017). Describing the broader study: Every patient began therapy in the mid-2010s and was given atezolizumab 1,200 mg intravenously every 3 weeks. Pretreatment tumor samples and matched peripheral blood, collected serially before and after atezolizumab treatment, underwent TCR sequencing. An ECOG performance status of 0 or 1 was recorded for the patients, and 0 to 3 prior chemotherapy regimens had been received by the patients. In the same patients who had TCR sequencing, pretreatment tumors also underwent whole exome sequencing and RNA sequencing. The study, an exploratory multi-omic analysis, examined somatic, immune and clinical correlates of response to PD-L1 blockade with atezolizumab in urothelial cancer. Progression-free survival longer than 6 months counted as durable clinical benefit, and TCR features were additionally tested against both progression-free and overall survival. Some 29 patients had pretreatment blood TCR-seq, some 25 had at least one posttreatment blood collection, and some 25 had tumor TCR-seq. About 85% of the 29 patients were identified as males with urothelial cancer of bladder origin, and a prior smoking history was reported by 18 of 29 patients. Blood samples gave a median of around 130,000 T cells and approximately 80,000 unique TCRs, with a median clonality of roughly 0.081. Blood samples were analyzed at 3 weeks after treatment start (second dose) and at 6 weeks after treatment start. Under 10 patients achieved durable clinical benefit and about 19 did not. Overall results and qualifications from the work: At 3 weeks after the start of treatment, tumor-associated TCR clones in peripheral blood had expanded more in patients with durable benefit (n ≈ 24, p = 0.022). Small sample size (n ≈ 29) and many exploratory analyses mean the results are intended to be hypothesis-generating. Improved progression-free and overall survival was found to be associated with pretreatment peripheral blood TCR clonality below the median.

To estimate absolute template abundance from read counts, synthetic TCR analog templates were spiked into each PCR. The immunoSEQ assay used bias-controlled V and J gene primers to amplify TCRbeta CDR3 regions from genomic DNA. Sequencing of rearranged TCRbeta segments was performed at approximately 20X coverage. The published analysis was carried out like this. Clustering was used to correct sequencing errors, and CDR3s were annotated against IMGT to assign V, D and J genes. Out-of-frame and stop-codon sequences were excluded, and only productive TCRbeta rearrangements were used in downstream analyses. To compute clonality, Shannon entropy was normalized by the log of the number of unique productive sequences and then subtracted from one. Clones differing between time points or between blood and tumor were identified by Fisher's exact test with Benjamini-Hochberg correction at adjusted p below 0.01. TCRdb retrieved this table from immuneACCESS and kept in-frame rearrangements only. Not all clones are present; in checked studies, unresolved V genes account for under half, and no reason is known for the remainder. The V and J calls and clone size were taken over from that table, and D and trimming were inferred from the DNA. For this sample the table gives 70,000 or so clones, of which about 89% were detected only once. Jointly, the top ten make up roughly 3.2% of the sample.

Comment on this clone: The specificity of this receptor is unknown. Nothing much larger sits one base from this clone, and base qualities are not available.

A cohort of about 30 patients with locally advanced or metastatic urothelial carcinoma, treated at Memorial Sloan Kettering on a trial protocol, was included. Peripheral blood mononuclear cells were collected from each patient pretreatment and during treatment, giving between 1 and 8 total time points per patient. The Qiagen DNeasy Blood extraction kit was used to purify genomic DNA from total PBMCs and from tumor samples. Collected pretreatment and during treatment, PBMCs were isolated and stored as previously described. The junction shows trimming of 4 bases on V and 6 bases on J, plus 9 bases between the germline ends. From a lookup of the germline V gene, CDR1 and CDR2 are ENHRY and SYGVKD. The CDR3 contains 12 residues, cysteine and phenylalanine counted. The DNA shown is the 36-base CDR3, in frame from base 1.

Material: PBMCs, obtained around atezolizumab (anti-PD-L1) treatment. The chain links TRBV10-3 with TRBJ1-1, and the D gene may be TRBD1, 5 bases matching. The sequence came from a man in his fifties or sixties with urothelial cancer. The nucleotide sequence is TGTGCCATCAGTGGTAGGGGCTCTGAAGCTTTCTTT. Its amino acids are CAISGRGSEAFF.